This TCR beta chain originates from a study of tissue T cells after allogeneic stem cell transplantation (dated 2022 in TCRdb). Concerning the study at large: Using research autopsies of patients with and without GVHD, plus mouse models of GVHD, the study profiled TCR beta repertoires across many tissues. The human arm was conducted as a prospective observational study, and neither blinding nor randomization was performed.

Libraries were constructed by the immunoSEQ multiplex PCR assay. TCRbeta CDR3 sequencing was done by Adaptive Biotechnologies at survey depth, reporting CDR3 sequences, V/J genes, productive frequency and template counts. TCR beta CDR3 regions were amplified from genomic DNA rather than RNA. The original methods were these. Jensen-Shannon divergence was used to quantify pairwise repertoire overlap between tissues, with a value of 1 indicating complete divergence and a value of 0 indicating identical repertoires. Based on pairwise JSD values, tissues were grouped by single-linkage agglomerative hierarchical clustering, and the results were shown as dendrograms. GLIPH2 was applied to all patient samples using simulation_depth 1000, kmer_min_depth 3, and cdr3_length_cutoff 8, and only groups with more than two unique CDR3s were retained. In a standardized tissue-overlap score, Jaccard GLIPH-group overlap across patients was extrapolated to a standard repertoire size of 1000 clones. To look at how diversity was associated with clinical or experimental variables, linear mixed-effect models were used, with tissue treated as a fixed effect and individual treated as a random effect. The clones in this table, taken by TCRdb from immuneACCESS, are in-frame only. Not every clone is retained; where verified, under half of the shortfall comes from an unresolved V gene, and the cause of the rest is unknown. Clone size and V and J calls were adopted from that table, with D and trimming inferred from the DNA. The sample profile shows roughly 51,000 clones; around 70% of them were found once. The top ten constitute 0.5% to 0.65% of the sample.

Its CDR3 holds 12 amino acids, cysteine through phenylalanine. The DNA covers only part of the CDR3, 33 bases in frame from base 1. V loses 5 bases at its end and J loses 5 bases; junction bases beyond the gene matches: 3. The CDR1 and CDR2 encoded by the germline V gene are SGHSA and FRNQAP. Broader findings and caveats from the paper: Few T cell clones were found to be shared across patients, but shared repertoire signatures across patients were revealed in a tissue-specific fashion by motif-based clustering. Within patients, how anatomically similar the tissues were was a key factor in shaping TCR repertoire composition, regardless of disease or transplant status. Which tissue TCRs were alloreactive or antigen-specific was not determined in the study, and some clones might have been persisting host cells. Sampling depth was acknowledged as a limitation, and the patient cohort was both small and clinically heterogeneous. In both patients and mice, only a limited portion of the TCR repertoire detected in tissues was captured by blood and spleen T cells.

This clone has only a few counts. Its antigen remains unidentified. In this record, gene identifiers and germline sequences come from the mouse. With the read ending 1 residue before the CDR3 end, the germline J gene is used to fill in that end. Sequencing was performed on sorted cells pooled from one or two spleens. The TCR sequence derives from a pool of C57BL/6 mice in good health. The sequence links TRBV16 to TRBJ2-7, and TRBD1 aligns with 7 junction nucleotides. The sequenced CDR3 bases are TGTGCAAGCAGCCCTACAGGGGATGAACAGTAC. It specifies CASSPTGDEQY. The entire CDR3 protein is CASSPTGDEQYF.